The next 10 T cell receptor beta chains were all read from a single sample in a study of T cells after yellow fever vaccination. MiXCR was run by TCRdb on the 5' RACE reads, yielding one entry per CDR3 protein. The sample lists tens of thousands of distinct CDR3 sequences, 13% occurring once. The sample was CD8+ T cells not binding an NS4B(214-222) dextramer, sorted from PBMCs, taken approximately 20 days after the first yellow fever vaccination. The origin of the receptors is a man aged 18-30 years who received the YFV17D yellow fever vaccine.

V and J are TRBV3-1 and TRBJ2-5; no reliable D call. This CDR3 is 16 amino acids long. Germline V gives CDR1 LGHDT, CDR2 YNNKEL (reference sequence). V was cut by 2 bases and J by 2 bases, with 15 bases left in between. The CDR3 loop reads CASSQPRGPTQETQYF. The CDR3 DNA follows: TGTGCCAGCAGCCAACCCCGTGGCCCCACACAAGAGACCCAGTACTTC.

This clonotype turned up a few times. The chain links TRBV7-2 to TRBJ2-5; D gene ambiguous. Trimming removed 3 bases from V and 3 bases from J, with 17 bases in between. This CDR3 has 16 amino acids. CDR1 and CDR2 (germline): SGHTA, FQGNSA. The CDR3 loop is CASSFSSLGLEETQYF. The CDR3 coding sequence is TGTGCCAGCAGCTTTTCGAGCCTGGGGTTGGAAGAGACCCAGTACTTC.

V is TRBV6-5 and J is TRBJ1-5; D is undetermined. The CDR3 runs to 11 residues. Germline CDR1 MNHEY, CDR2 SVGAGI. Between the trimmed V and J ends, which lost 4 bases and 5 bases, there was a span of 3 bases. CDR3 sequence: CASSFHQPQHF. CDR3 bases: TGTGCCAGCAGTTTCCATCAGCCCCAGCATTTT.

This clonotype was counted between two and nine times. The chain uses TRBV6-5 and TRBJ2-7; TRBD1 might be the D (5 bases). The germline V gene has CDR1 MNHEY and CDR2 SVGAGI. The V end lost 6 bases, the J end lost 0 bases, and 12 bases lay between the germline ends. The CDR3 covers 14 residues. The CDR3 sequence is CASRNLGVSYEQYF. CDR3 in DNA: TGTGCCAGCAGAAACCTAGGGGTCTCCTACGAGCAGTACTTC.

This clonotype was seen only a few times. The chain employs TRBV4-3 and TRBJ2-5; D uncertain. The CDR3 has 15 amino acids. The V gene lost 0 bases and the J gene lost 0 bases, with 8 bases spanning the gap. Germline CDR1 LGHNA, CDR2 YSLEER. CDR3 protein: CASSQDRVNQETQYF. The CDR3 coding sequence is TGCGCCAGCAGCCAAGATCGGGTAAACCAAGAGACCCAGTACTTC.

V and J are TRBV28 and TRBJ2-5, with 10 nucleotides matching TRBD1. Trimming removed 7 bases from V and 5 bases from J; junction bases left unmatched: 22. CDR3 size: 19 residues. Germline loops: CDR1 MDHEN, CDR2 SYDVKM. The DNA of the CDR3 is TGTGCCAGCAACGACGGACAGGGGGTAAAGTCTCACAGGTCGGAGACCCAGTACTTC. This codes for CASNDGQGVKSHRSETQYF.

This clonotype was observed a handful of times. The chain is built from TRBV6-2 or TRBV6-3 and TRBJ2-2; no clear D. Trimming removed 0 bases from V and 7 bases from J, with 12 bases in between. CDR1 is MNHEY, CDR2 SVGEGT, per germline. CDR3 length equals 15 residues. CDR3: CASSYSSRAGGELFF. The CDR3 DNA is TGTGCCAGCAGTTACTCGAGCCGGGCTGGCGGGGAGCTGTTTTTT.

The CDR3 protein is CASSQVPGGRETQYF. The CDR3 DNA reads TGCGCCAGCAGCCAAGTCCCGGGGGGGAGAGAGACCCAGTACTTC. The chain is built from TRBV4-1 and TRBJ2-5, with 8 bases aligning to TRBD2. The trim removed 1 base at V and 4 bases at J, leaving 5 bases unmatched. Germline CDR1 and CDR2: MGHRA and YSYEKL. This CDR3 has 15 amino acids.

This clonotype was seen only a few times. The V gene is TRBV28, the J gene TRBJ1-1; D may be TRBD1 (5 bases). The germline gives CDR1 MDHEN, CDR2 SYDVKM. CDR3 size: 17 residues. V was clipped by 4 bases and J by 0 bases, with 18 bases between them. This CDR3 is CASSSLHRGALNTEAFF. The CDR3 DNA reads as TGTGCCAGCAGTTCACTACACCGTGGGGCCTTGAACACTGAAGCTTTCTTT.

At least ten counts were recorded for this clonotype. The V call is TRBV15, the J call TRBJ2-1, with TRBD2 as a possible D gene (6 bases). Trimming pared 1 base from V and 3 bases from J, leaving 10 bases between. This CDR3 spans 15 amino acids. Germline V gives CDR1 LNHNV, CDR2 YYDKDF (reference sequence). The CDR3 protein is CATSRGREVYNEQFF. The CDR3 DNA reads TGTGCCACCAGCAGAGGGAGGGAAGTCTACAATGAGCAGTTCTTC.